These 18 T cell receptor beta chains originate from one sample sequenced in a study of blood T cell repertoires in COVID-19. Only in-frame clones appear in the TCRdb table, and some are missing; sequencing was by immunoSEQ multiplex PCR. Of about 300,000 clones detected, nearly 90% appear once; the ten largest clones hold approximately 5.3%. Material for sequencing was PBMCs or T cells enriched from blood (not recorded which). The receptors originated from a woman in her thirties who had recovered from COVID-19.

This clone has a handful of counts. The chain combines TRBV5-1 with TRBJ1-1, with D tentatively TRBD1 (5 bases). The CDR3 is made up of 15 amino acids. Looked up from germline, CDR1 is SGHRS and CDR2 is YFSETQ. The V gene lost 5 bases and the J gene lost 0 bases, with 14 bases spanning the gap. DNA of the CDR3: TGCGCCAGCAGGAATCCGGGACTCATGAACACTGAAGCTTTCTTT. Encoded protein: CASRNPGLMNTEAFF.

This clone was observed a few times. This sequence joins TRBV5-4 and TRBJ1-2; TRBD1 agrees at 9 bases. Looked up from germline, CDR1 is SGHNT and CDR2 is YYREEE (reference sequence). The CDR3 has 16 residues. J gave up 6 bases and V 4 bases, and 13 bases lay outside the gene matches. The CDR3 nucleotides are TGTGCCAGCAGCCCGGACCGACAGGGGGGAGGGGATGGCTACACCTTC. Translating gives CASSPDRQGGGDGYTF.

This chain links TRBV3-1 (or the pseudogene TRBV3-2) with TRBJ1-1; no definite D call. V dropped 4 bases and J dropped 8 bases, with 11 bases sitting between them. CDR1 LGHDT and CDR2 YNNKEL come from the germline V gene (reference sequence). The CDR3 loop spans 12 amino acids. The CDR3 sequence: CASSRDTLEAFF. DNA of the CDR3: TGTGCCAGCAGCCGTGACACCCTCGAAGCTTTCTTT.

The V gene is TRBV15, the J gene TRBJ2-1; 10 bases map to TRBD1. The CDR3 loop spans 17 amino acids. J was trimmed by 0 bases and V by 3 bases; bases with no gene match: 5. Germline V gives CDR1 LNHNV, CDR2 YYDKDF (reference sequence). CDR3 DNA sequence: TGTGCCACCAGCAGGTGGACAGGGGGGAGCTCCTACAATGAGCAGTTCTTC. Residues: CATSRWTGGSSYNEQFF.

The rearrangement uses TRBV9 and TRBJ2-1, with 7 positions matching TRBD1. The CDR3 extends over 15 amino acids. V lost 3 bases and J lost 10; bases outside the gene matches: 13. Per germline, CDR1 SGDLS and CDR2 YYNGEE. CDR3 in DNA: TGTGCCAGCAGCGCTGCGACAGGGTTGGGTGGCGAGCAGTTCTTC. It is translated as CASSAATGLGGEQFF.

The CDR3 sequence is CSASIHYGYTF. The CDR3 DNA follows: TGCAGTGCTAGCATCCACTATGGCTACACCTTC. The chain has TRBV20-1 and TRBJ1-2; D is undetermined. Germline-derived CDR1 and CDR2 are DFQATT and SNEGSKA (reference sequence). The CDR3 contains 11 residues. The V end was cut by 3 bases, the J end by 3 bases, with 5 bases between.

The CDR3 region is CASSLRQGGEQYF. DNA of the CDR3: TGTGCCAGCAGCTTAAGACAGGGTGGCGAGCAGTACTTC. The gene calls are TRBV7-3 and TRBJ2-7; 7 positions agree with TRBD1. This CDR3 spans 13 amino acids. Germline CDR1 is SGHTA and CDR2 is FQGTGA. V trimming: 1 base; J trimming: 6 bases; junction bases outside the gene matches: 3.

The chain couples TRBV5-1 to TRBJ2-2, with unresolved D. In germline, CDR1 is SGHRS, CDR2 YFSETQ. V was shortened by 4 bases and J by 4 bases, with 11 bases between the two germline ends. The CDR3 loop spans 14 amino acids. The CDR3 bases are TGCGCCAGCAGCACCGACTCGGGCACCGGGGAGCTGTTTTTT. Amino acid sequence: CASSTDSGTGELFF.

This chain links TRBV27 with TRBJ2-1, with D perhaps matching TRBD1 (5 bases). The CDR3 covers 13 residues. CDR1 is MNHEY and CDR2 is SMNVEV in the germline V gene (reference sequence). V was trimmed by 5 bases and J by 4 bases, leaving 9 bases between them. The CDR3 protein is CASSRGGYNEQFF. The CDR3 coding sequence is TGTGCCAGCAGTAGGGGTGGTTACAATGAGCAGTTCTTC.

V and J are TRBV21-1 and TRBJ2-2; the table assigns TRBD2, which was not confirmed against the DNA. TRBV21-1 is termed a pseudogene. This CDR3 spans 19 amino acids. The CDR3 spells CASSNPTTEEGEAAGELFF. Written as DNA, the CDR3 is TGTGCCAGCAGCAACCCGACCACAGAGGAGGGCGAAGCGGCCGGGGAGCTGTTTTTT.

This clone was recorded only once. The genes are TRBV19 and TRBJ2-1; TRBD2 is a possible D gene (5 bases). V was cut by 1 base and J by 13 bases, with 8 bases left in between. CDR1 is LNHDA and CDR2 is SQIVND in the germline V gene (reference sequence). This CDR3 spans 11 amino acids. As DNA, the CDR3 is TGTGCCAGTAGTATAGGACCGGGACAGTTCTTC. Translating gives CASSIGPGQFF.

V gene TRBV5-1 combines with J gene TRBJ2-5, with D maybe TRBD1 (8 bases). This CDR3 is 15 amino acids long. The germline V gene encodes CDR1 SGHRS and CDR2 YFSETQ. V dropped 3 bases and J dropped 2 bases, with 14 bases sitting between them. CDR3 loop: CASSSGGDRQETQYF. CDR3 bases: TGCGCCAGCAGCTCTGGGGGGGACAGGCAAGAGACCCAGTACTTC.

The V call is TRBV5-1, the J call TRBJ1-2, with 9 bases aligning to TRBD1. Looked up from germline, CDR1 is SGHRS and CDR2 is YFSETQ. V lost 1 base and J lost 8; bases outside the gene matches: 12. The CDR3 is made up of 16 amino acids. The CDR3 spells CASSLRPGTGLNGYTF. In DNA, the CDR3 is TGCGCCAGCAGCTTGAGACCCGGGACAGGGCTTAACGGCTACACCTTC.

The chain recombines TRBV15 with TRBJ2-3; 7 nucleotides agree with TRBD1. The CDR3 contains 15 residues. Germline-derived CDR1 and CDR2 are LNHNV and YYDKDF (reference sequence). The V segment lost 8 bases and the J segment 2 bases; nucleotides outside the gene matches: 10. The CDR3 nucleotides read TGTGCCACCGACTCCGGGACAGCGAACACAGATACGCAGTATTTT. Translating it yields CATDSGTANTDTQYF.

This clone has only a few counts. V gene TRBV6-5 combines with J gene TRBJ1-4; D is undetermined. The CDR3 totals 12 residues. V lost 4 bases, J lost 8 bases, and 8 bases lay in between. The germline CDR1 and CDR2 sequences are MNHEY and SVGAGI. The CDR3 is CASSSNEEKLFF. The CDR3 bases are TGTGCCAGCAGTTCCAACGAGGAAAAACTGTTTTTT.

This clone was picked up a small number of times. The rearrangement links TRBV6-4 to TRBJ1-2; D is undetermined. The germline gives CDR1 MRHNA, CDR2 SNTAGT. V dropped 3 bases and J dropped 8 bases, with 13 bases sitting between them. There are 13 residues in the CDR3. CDR3 DNA: TGTGCCAGCAGTGAGAGGGTAGGTTCCGGCTACACCTTC. The encoded protein is CASSERVGSGYTF.

The chain has TRBV9 and TRBJ2-5; maybe TRBD2 (5 bases). This CDR3 has 14 residues. Per the germline V gene, CDR1 is SGDLS and CDR2 is YYNGEE. Trimming took 0 bases from V and 4 from J, leaving 10 bases between them. The CDR3 nucleotides are TGTGCCAGCAGCGTAGACCCGGGGAGAGAGACCCAGTACTTC. This gives the protein CASSVDPGRETQYF.

The chain couples TRBV27 to TRBJ1-2, with 9 bases identical to TRBD1. The CDR3 is made up of 17 amino acids. With 4 bases clipped from V and 6 bases from J, the junction kept 15 bases outside the gene matches. CDR1 and CDR2 (germline): MNHEY, SMNVEV (reference sequence). This chain's CDR3 is CASSSNYRGPGLDGYTF. The CDR3 DNA follows: TGTGCCAGCAGTTCAAACTACAGGGGGCCAGGCCTAGATGGCTACACCTTC.